The 25 T cell receptor beta chains given below trace back to one sample, sequenced in a study of T-cell reconstitution after alpha-beta-depleted transplantation in children. Preparation of the TCRbeta library involved a method that used unique molecular identifiers. MiXCR was run by TCRdb on the PCR reads, yielding one entry per CDR3 protein. The sample carries roughly 24,000 distinct CDR3 sequences, roughly a tenth recorded once. This specimen consisted of PBMCs from the stem cell graft donor, obtained from the stem cell graft. These receptors were taken from a human donor who donated a stem cell graft to a child with chronic granulomatous disease.

This clonotype was observed many times. The V and J genes are TRBV5-1 and TRBJ2-7; D is uncertain. This CDR3 has 15 residues. Trimming removed 0 bases at V and 0 bases at J, with 10 bases between. Per the germline V gene, CDR1 is SGHRS and CDR2 is YFSETQ. The CDR3 DNA sequence: TGCGCCAGCAGCTTGGTGGATCCAGTCTCCTACGAGCAGTACTTC. It is translated as CASSLVDPVSYEQYF.

Ten or more counts support this clonotype. The gene calls are TRBV11-2 and TRBJ2-3; no clear D gene. The V and J ends lost 4 bases and 11 bases respectively, with 13 bases between them. CDR1 is SGHAT and CDR2 is FQNNGV in the germline V gene. The CDR3 spans 12 residues. The CDR3, as DNA: TGTGCCAGCAGCTCTACCCCAGGTGGGCAGTATTTT. Protein: CASSSTPGGQYF.

In this sample, this clonotype turned up many times. The rearrangement uses TRBV27 and TRBJ1-5; D call uncertain. V was shortened by 4 bases and J by 2 bases, with 6 bases between the two germline ends. The CDR3 is made up of 13 amino acids. In germline, CDR1 is MNHEY, CDR2 SMNVEV (reference sequence). CDR3 sequence reads: CASSWGGNQPQHF. The CDR3 nucleotides read TGTGCCAGCAGTTGGGGAGGCAATCAGCCCCAGCATTTT.

This clonotype was counted many times. The gene calls are TRBV13 and TRBJ2-1; either TRBD1 or TRBD2 may fit D (5 bases each). Trimming took 1 base from V and 8 from J, leaving 12 bases between them. In germline, CDR1 is PRHDT, CDR2 FYEKMQ (reference sequence). The CDR3 consists of 14 residues. DNA for the CDR3: TGTGCCAGCAGCTTAGATTCCCGGGACGATGAGCAGTTCTTC. Protein sequence: CASSLDSRDDEQFF.

The chain carries TRBV4-2 and TRBJ1-2, with D possibly TRBD1 on 5 matching bases. Germline assignment: CDR1 LGHNA and CDR2 YNFKEQ. The CDR3 sequence is 14 residues long. V was pared by 4 bases and J by 4 bases, with 13 bases between. The CDR3 region has the DNA TGTGCCAGCAGCCCTGGGGACCCCTGCTATGGCTACACCTTC. This gives the protein CASSPGDPCYGYTF.

This clonotype was recorded at least ten times. The chain joins TRBV10-3 to TRBJ2-7; the match to TRBD2 covers 10 bases. From germline, CDR1 is ENHRY and CDR2 SYGVKD. CDR3 size: 14 residues. The ends lost 0 bases at V and 5 bases at J; junction bases unmatched: 1. DNA for the CDR3: TGTGCCATCAGTGAGTCCCTAGCGGGAGACGAGCAGTACTTC. Residues: CAISESLAGDEQYF.

This clonotype occurred many times. V is TRBV15 and J is TRBJ1-1; D is unresolved. The V end lost 1 base, the J end lost 6 bases, and 9 bases lay between the germline ends. Germline CDR1 and CDR2: LNHNV and YYDKDF (reference sequence). The CDR3 totals 13 residues. The CDR3: CATSRVSSSEAFF. CDR3 bases: TGTGCCACCAGCAGAGTGTCTTCGTCTGAAGCTTTCTTT.

This clonotype appeared many times. The gene calls are TRBV5-6 and TRBJ2-3; D not resolved. Germline lookup yields CDR1 SGHDT and CDR2 YYEEEE. The CDR3 is made up of 13 amino acids. The ends were cut back, 2 bases at V and 6 bases at J, with 10 bases in the middle. CDR3 nucleotide sequence: TGTGCCAGCAGCTTAGGCTCGTGGGATACGCAGTATTTT. It codes for CASSLGSWDTQYF.

This clonotype was recorded at least ten times. The chain uses TRBV11-2 and TRBJ2-7; D call uncertain. Germline assignment: CDR1 SGHAT and CDR2 FQNNGV. The CDR3 covers 14 residues. The ends were cut back, 0 bases at V and 0 bases at J, with 6 bases in the middle. CDR3 residues: CASSLDRSSYEQYF. DNA for the CDR3: TGTGCCAGCAGCTTAGACAGAAGCTCCTACGAGCAGTACTTC. The whole variable domain, remainder taken from reference TRBV11-2 and TRBJ2-7, is EAGVAQSPRYKIIEKRQSVAFWCNPISGHATLYWYQQILGQGPKLLIQFQNNGVVDDSQLPKDRFSAERLKGVDSTLKIQPAKLEDSAVYLCASSLDRSSYEQYFGPGTRLTVT.

The chain joins TRBV12-3 or TRBV12-4 to TRBJ1-2; possible D gene TRBD1, 6 bases. CDR3 length: 13 amino acids. Trimming took 5 bases from V and 4 from J, leaving 11 bases between them. The CDR3 loop reads CASSKRGGYGYTF. CDR3 sequence (DNA): TGTGCCAGCAGTAAAAGGGGGGGCTATGGCTACACCTTC.

This clonotype has at least ten counts. This chain connects TRBV15 to TRBJ2-1; maybe TRBD2 (6 bases). Germline CDR1 reads LNHNV; CDR2 reads YYDKDF (reference sequence). The CDR3 is 13 amino acids. Trimming left V 8 bases short and J 2 bases short, with 10 bases between. CDR3 bases: TGTGCCACCGGGACTGTTGCCTACAATGAGCAGTTCTTC. Translation gives CATGTVAYNEQFF.

This clonotype was found many times. This rearrangement joins TRBV9 to TRBJ2-1, with 13 nucleotides matching TRBD2. The J segment lost 4 bases and the V segment lost 3 bases, leaving 4 bases of the junction unmatched. Per germline, CDR1 SGDLS and CDR2 YYNGEE. The CDR3 spans 16 residues. CDR3 in DNA: TGTGCCAGCAGCGGGGGACTAGCGGGGATATACAATGAGCAGTTCTTC. The encoded protein is CASSGGLAGIYNEQFF.

This clonotype was seen at least ten times. V and J are TRBV7-9 and TRBJ1-1; D is ambiguous. V was pared by 5 bases and J by 3 bases, with 10 bases between. The CDR3 length is 13 residues. The germline V gene encodes CDR1 SEHNR and CDR2 FQNEAQ (reference sequence). CDR3 sequence reads: CASSLGVDTEAFF. The CDR3 coding sequence is TGTGCCAGCAGCCTCGGGGTTGACACTGAAGCTTTCTTT.

In this sample, this clonotype turned up many times. V is TRBV28 and J is TRBJ2-5; 8 bases align to TRBD1. The CDR3 is 12 residues long. The germline CDR1 and CDR2 sequences are MDHEN and SYDVKM. With V trimmed by 8 bases and J by 7 bases, 6 bases remained unmatched. CDR3 bases: TGTGCCAGCGCACCAACAGGGGGGACCCAGTACTTC. Translated, it gives CASAPTGGTQYF. The complete variable domain, with remaining parts taken from reference TRBV28 and TRBJ2-5, reads DVKVTQSSRYLVKRTGEKVFLECVQDMDHENMFWYRQDPGLGLRLIYFSYDVKMKEKGDIPEGYSVSREKKERFSLILESASTNQTSMYLCASAPTGGTQYFGPGTRLLVL.

This rearrangement joins TRBV13 to TRBJ1-4; a weak D match, TRBD1 (5 bases). CDR1 is PRHDT, CDR2 FYEKMQ, per germline (reference sequence). The CDR3 extends over 14 amino acids. V was pared by 5 bases and J by 5 bases, with 12 bases between. The CDR3 spells CASSATGANEKLFF. The CDR3 region has the DNA TGTGCCAGCAGCGCCACCGGGGCCAATGAAAAACTGTTTTTT.

This clonotype was recorded at least ten times. This chain joins TRBV3-1 and TRBJ2-7; TRBD2 matches at 8 bases. With 0 bases clipped from V and 6 bases from J, the junction kept 10 bases outside the gene matches. Germline V gene sequence: CDR1 LGHDT, CDR2 YNNKEL (reference sequence). The CDR3 extends over 16 amino acids. CDR3 sequence (DNA): TGTGCCAGCAGCCAAGATCTAAGTAGCGGGGCCGTCGAGCAGTACTTC. Its protein is CASSQDLSSGAVEQYF.

Ten or more counts support this clonotype. The chain employs TRBV19 and TRBJ1-6; the D is unclear. CDR1 and CDR2 (germline): LNHDA, SQIVND (reference sequence). The CDR3 length is 15 residues. The V end was cut by 3 bases, the J end by 13 bases, with 19 bases between. This CDR3 is CASSMIGQEANPLHF. The CDR3 bases are TGTGCCAGTAGTATGATCGGTCAGGAGGCTAATCCCCTCCACTTT.

This clonotype counts as medium-sized. The chain is built from TRBV2 and TRBJ2-3; 10 bases align to TRBD1. Germline trimming cut 7 bases from V and 2 bases from J; bases unmatched to any gene: 12. The length of the CDR3 is 17 residues. The germline V gene encodes CDR1 SNHLY and CDR2 FYNNEI. CDR3 in amino acids: CASKGKTGGFPTDTQYF. CDR3 bases: TGTGCCAGCAAAGGGAAGACAGGGGGCTTTCCCACAGATACGCAGTATTTT.

The chain is built from TRBV5-4 and TRBJ2-5; 7 bases agree with TRBD1. CDR1 SGHNT and CDR2 YYREEE come from the germline V gene (reference sequence). After removal of 4 bases from V and 2 bases from J, the junction contained 2 bases not matched to a gene. The length of the CDR3 is 13 residues. The CDR3 bases are TGTGCCAGCAGCCGGGGACAGCAAGAGACCCAGTACTTC. As protein: CASSRGQQETQYF.

This rearrangement joins TRBV20-1 to TRBJ1-1; a possible D gene is TRBD1 (6 bases). This CDR3 comprises 13 residues. CDR1 DFQATT and CDR2 SNEGSKA come from the germline V gene (reference sequence). V was pared by 8 bases and J by 0 bases, with 13 bases between. The DNA of the CDR3 is TGCAGTCCCCGGAAGGGGGTGAACACTGAAGCTTTCTTT. It is translated as CSPRKGVNTEAFF.

This clonotype occurred many times. The chain uses TRBV6-6 and TRBJ1-1; possibly TRBD1 for D (5 bases). This CDR3 is built from 12 residues. CDR1 and CDR2 (germline): MNHNY, SVGAGI (reference sequence). V was cut by 5 bases and J by 4 bases, with 8 bases left in between. The CDR3 coding sequence is TGTGCCAGCAGTGGTACAGGCACTGAAGCTTTCTTT. It specifies CASSGTGTEAFF.

This clonotype was observed many times. The chain combines TRBV29-1 with TRBJ2-1; 8 positions match TRBD1. The CDR3 has 15 residues. Germline assignment: CDR1 SQVTM and CDR2 ANQGSEA. Losses at the gene ends were 3 bases for V and 3 bases for J; bases not matched to a gene: 7. The CDR3 sequence is CSVEGAGGLYNEQFF. For the CDR3, the DNA is TGCAGCGTTGAGGGGGCAGGGGGCCTCTACAATGAGCAGTTCTTC.

This clonotype was observed many times. The chain has TRBV21-1 and TRBJ2-5. TRBV21-1 corresponds to a pseudogene. The CDR3 is made up of 11 amino acids. The CDR3 is CASSKWGTQYF. DNA of the CDR3: TGTGCCAGCAGCAAATGGGGGACCCAGTACTTC.

This clonotype was seen repeatedly, ten times or more. This chain uses TRBV3-1 with TRBJ2-6; D might be TRBD1 (5 bases). The V gene's germline CDR1 is LGHDT and CDR2 YNNKEL (reference sequence). Trimming pared 4 bases from V and 4 bases from J, leaving 11 bases between. The CDR3 is made up of 15 amino acids. CDR3 residues: CASSPTGFGANVLTF. The CDR3 nucleotides are TGTGCCAGCAGCCCCACAGGTTTCGGGGCCAACGTCCTGACTTTC.

This clonotype was recorded at least ten times. The CDR3 loop is CASSFGARPTGELFF. The DNA for the CDR3 is TGTGCCAGCAGTTTCGGCGCCCGGCCGACCGGGGAGCTGTTTTTT. The chain carries TRBV27 and TRBJ2-2, with unresolved D. The V end lost 3 bases, the J end lost 5 bases, and 13 bases lay between the germline ends. CDR1 and CDR2 from the germline V gene are MNHEY and SMNVEV (reference sequence). The CDR3 has 15 amino acids.